One and the same sample provided the 7 T cell receptor beta chains below, sequenced in a study of blood T cell repertoires in COVID-19. Only in-frame clones appear in the TCRdb table, and some are missing; sequencing was by immunoSEQ multiplex PCR. The repertoire holds about 260,000 clones, with around 80% as singletons. The sample consisted of PBMCs or T cells enriched from blood (not recorded which). Receptor source: a man younger than 45 with acute COVID-19.

This chain connects TRBV27 to TRBJ2-7, with 7 bases fitting TRBD1. This CDR3 has 14 residues. CDR1 and CDR2 from the germline V gene are MNHEY and SMNVEV (reference sequence). V lost 7 bases, J lost 5 bases, and 11 bases stayed unmatched. CDR3 sequence reads: CASITGTANNEQYV. The DNA of the CDR3 is TGTGCCAGCATCACCGGGACAGCAAATAACGAGCAGTACGTC.

V is TRBV7-9 and J is TRBJ2-1; D gene unclear. The length of the CDR3 is 11 residues. Between the trimmed V and J ends, which lost 6 bases and 12 bases, there was a span of 12 bases. The germline CDR1 and CDR2 sequences are SEHNR and FQNEAQ (reference sequence). In nucleotides, the CDR3 is TGTGCCAGCAGTTACGACATTGGGCAGTTCTTC. Amino acids: CASSYDIGQFF.

The chain employs TRBV27 and TRBJ1-4; D remains ambiguous. Germline assignment: CDR1 MNHEY and CDR2 SMNVEV (reference sequence). The V end was cut by 2 bases, the J end by 0 bases, with 10 bases between. This CDR3 is built from 16 residues. The DNA of the CDR3 is TGTGCCAGCAGTTTAAGAACTCCTCCAACTAATGAAAAACTGTTTTTT. Translated: CASSLRTPPTNEKLFF.

About this clone: Other DNA sequences from this sample encode an identical CDR3 as well. This sequence joins TRBV5-1 and TRBJ1-1, with D tentatively TRBD1 (5 bases). This CDR3 has 14 residues. Germline values: CDR1 SGHRS, CDR2 YFSETQ. The V and J ends lost 5 bases and 1 base respectively, with 12 bases between them. The CDR3 protein is CASSPSGGNTEAFF. The CDR3 nucleotides are TGCGCCAGCAGTCCCTCCGGGGGGAACACTGAAGCTTTCTTT.

This clone turned up a few times. This chain connects TRBV2 to TRBJ1-2; tentative D call: TRBD1 (5 bases). This CDR3 spans 14 amino acids. V was clipped by 3 bases and J by 3 bases, with 11 bases between them. Germline V gene lookup returns CDR1 SNHLY and CDR2 FYNNEI. CDR3 sequence reads: CASSDQGYDYGYTF. The CDR3 region has the DNA TGTGCCAGCAGTGATCAGGGATACGACTATGGCTACACCTTC.

The chain carries TRBV6-6 and TRBJ1-2; D is perhaps TRBD1 (5 bases). Germline-derived CDR1 and CDR2 are MNHNY and SVGAGI (reference sequence). V lost 5 bases, J lost 3 bases, and 7 bases lay in between. This CDR3 comprises 12 residues. CDR3 sequence reads: CASSDRYYGYTF. The DNA for the CDR3 is TGTGCCAGCAGTGACAGATACTATGGCTACACCTTC.

The chain carries TRBV4-2 and TRBJ1-3; 10 positions agree with TRBD1. Germline trimming cut 0 bases from V and 6 bases from J; bases unmatched to any gene: 2. CDR1 LGHNA and CDR2 YNFKEQ come from the germline V gene. The CDR3 is made up of 15 amino acids. The CDR3 DNA is TGTGCCAGCAGCCAAGAGGGACAGGGGACAAACACCATATATTTT. It codes for CASSQEGQGTNTIYF.